These 24 T cell receptor beta chains were sequenced from one sample in a study of blood T cells in healthy people across ages. Primed by a sample-barcoded 5' primer and a J-beta primer mix, a second PCR proceeded for 7 to 11 cycles. TCRdb reanalysed the 5' RACE reads using MiXCR and keeps one entry per CDR3 protein. The top ten clones hold over 3.5% of a sample with about 1.5 million distinct CDR3 sequences, under 55% of them seen once. What was sequenced was blood. Receptors originate from a woman aged 18-29 years in good health.

In regard to this clonotype: The conserved final phenylalanine or tryptophan is absent from the CDR3, which likely points to a read error. The chain is built from TRBV12-3 or TRBV12-4 and TRBJ2-3; D remains ambiguous. This CDR3 comprises 14 residues. V lost 3 bases and J lost 3, with 10 bases in between. Written as DNA, the CDR3 is TGTGCCAGCAGTTTGGGCGGAAGGACAGATACGCAGTATTCT. Translating it yields CASSLGGRTDTQYS.

This chain connects TRBV12-3 or TRBV12-4 to TRBJ2-7; 11 bases are shared with TRBD1. CDR3 size: 12 residues. J lost 12 bases, V lost 4 bases, and 5 bases had no gene match. The CDR3 DNA sequence: TGTGCCAGCAGTTCCCAGGACAGGGGGCGGTACTTC. Amino acids: CASSSQDRGRYF.

The gene calls are TRBV7-9 and TRBJ1-4, with D unclear. Between the trimmed V and J ends, which lost 8 bases and 7 bases, there was a span of 14 bases. The CDR3 totals 13 residues. From germline, CDR1 is SEHNR and CDR2 FQNEAQ (reference sequence). The chain's CDR3 is CASASGRIEKLFF. CDR3 nucleotides: TGTGCCAGCGCCTCCGGACGGATTGAAAAACTGTTTTTT.

The chain is built from TRBV27 and TRBJ1-2; 7 bases line up with TRBD1. Germline V lookup: CDR1 MNHEY, CDR2 SMNVEV (reference sequence). With V trimmed by 2 bases and J by 8 bases, 8 bases remained unmatched. The CDR3 totals 14 residues. DNA of the CDR3: TGTGCCAGCAGTTTAGCGCAGGGGGTAGGAGGCTACACCTTC. Translated: CASSLAQGVGGYTF.

The chain links TRBV20-1 to TRBJ2-7, with D uncertain. Trimming left V 6 bases short and J 0 bases short, with 18 bases between. Germline CDR1 is DFQATT and CDR2 is SNEGSKA (reference sequence). There are 15 residues in the CDR3. The CDR3 nucleotides are TGCAGTGCCCTCGCCCCGGGCCACCCCTCCTACGAGCAGTACTTC. Its translation is CSALAPGHPSYEQYF.

This clonotype was observed a handful of times. The J gene is TRBJ2-5, the V gene TRBV4-1; the match to TRBD1 covers 9 bases. The CDR3 length is 17 residues. V shed 2 bases, J shed 0 bases, and the junction held 7 bases outside the gene matches. Germline V gives CDR1 MGHRA, CDR2 YSYEKL. The CDR3 bases are TGCGCCAGCAGCCAACTGGGACAGGGCCTTTACCAAGAGACCCAGTACTTC. This codes for CASSQLGQGLYQETQYF.

The V and J genes are TRBV7-9 and TRBJ2-5; D is unclear. V was pared by 8 bases and J by 2 bases, with 21 bases between. Looked up from germline, CDR1 is SEHNR and CDR2 is FQNEAQ (reference sequence). The CDR3 is 16 amino acids. CDR3 bases: TGTGCCAGCGACTCCCCGGTTGGAAATATTCAAGAGACCCAGTACTTC. Amino acid sequence: CASDSPVGNIQETQYF.

The rearrangement uses TRBV6-2 or TRBV6-3 and TRBJ2-1; D is ambiguous. The DNA end is more similar to TRBJ2-7, so the J call may be wrong. The CDR3 sequence is 15 residues long. The germline CDR1 and CDR2 sequences are MNHEY and SVGEGT. In DNA, the CDR3 is TGTGCCAGCACCCGGAACTACCACTCCTACAATGAGCAGTACTTC. This codes for CASTRNYHSYNEQYF.

The CDR3 is CASSFYGRIDTGELFF. The CDR3 bases are TGTGCCAGCAGCTTCTACGGGAGGATCGACACCGGGGAGCTGTTTTTT. The J gene is TRBJ2-2, the V gene TRBV7-2; 7 nucleotides match TRBD2. The CDR3 extends over 16 amino acids. V trimming: 3 bases; J trimming: 3 bases; junction bases outside the gene matches: 7. The germline gives CDR1 SGHTA, CDR2 FQGNSA.

This rearrangement joins TRBV4-1 to TRBJ2-7, with D hard to call. Germline CDR1 is MGHRA and CDR2 is YSYEKL. The CDR3 has 14 amino acids. V was trimmed by 4 bases and J by 0 bases, leaving 10 bases between them. The CDR3 DNA is TGCGCCAGCAGCCCGGGTCAGTACTCCTACGAGCAGTACTTC. Amino acid sequence: CASSPGQYSYEQYF.

The chain recombines TRBV20-1 with TRBJ2-3; no definite D call. The germline gives CDR1 DFQATT, CDR2 SNEGSKA (reference sequence). CDR3 length: 14 residues. The V end was cut by 3 bases, the J end by 1 base, with 11 bases between. Here the CDR3 DNA reads TGCAGTGCTAGTAGAAGGGCCCGCACAGATACGCAGTATTTT. Amino acids: CSASRRARTDTQYF.

In this sample, this clonotype turned up a few times. V is TRBV3-1 and J is TRBJ1-1; D is uncertain. CDR1 LGHDT and CDR2 YNNKEL come from the germline V gene (reference sequence). The CDR3 has 13 amino acids. V dropped 3 bases and J dropped 1 base, with 6 bases sitting between them. CDR3 sequence: CASSQTENTEAFF. Here the CDR3 DNA reads TGTGCCAGCAGCCAGACGGAGAACACTGAAGCTTTCTTT.

The chain employs TRBV12-3 or TRBV12-4 and TRBJ2-2; 10 nucleotides line up with TRBD2. V dropped 2 bases and J dropped 6; count of bases not matched to a gene: 3. This CDR3 is built from 15 residues. CDR3 bases: TGTGCCAGCAGTTTACTAGCGGGAGATCCCGGGGAGCTGTTTTTT. Encoded protein: CASSLLAGDPGELFF.

The V and J genes are TRBV12-3 or TRBV12-4 and TRBJ2-5; the D is unclear. The CDR3 length is 12 residues. Trimming shortened V by 3 bases and J by 4 bases, and 6 bases separated the two germline ends. The CDR3 DNA is TGTGCCAGCAGTTTCTTCAGAGAGACCCAGTACTTC. It is translated as CASSFFRETQYF.

This sequence joins TRBV6-5 and TRBJ2-3, with D possibly TRBD2 on 6 matching bases. The CDR3 contains 15 residues. Trimming removed 2 bases from V and 5 bases from J, with 14 bases in between. The germline V gene encodes CDR1 MNHEY and CDR2 SVGAGI. Here the CDR3 reads CASSYTGVGRDTQYF. CDR3 nucleotide sequence: TGTGCCAGCAGTTACACGGGAGTTGGGAGAGATACGCAGTATTTT.

In its sample, this clonotype was seen a few times. The V gene is TRBV7-2, the J gene TRBJ2-7; perhaps D is TRBD1 or TRBD2 (6 bases each). V was cut by 1 base and J by 2 bases, with 15 bases left in between. Germline V gene data show CDR1 as SGHTA and CDR2 as FQGNSA. This CDR3 is built from 16 residues. CDR3 in DNA: TGTGCCAGCAGCTTAGGGTTCGGGGGCATAGCCTACGAGCAGTACTTC. Amino acid sequence: CASSLGFGGIAYEQYF.

This chain uses TRBV5-1 with TRBJ1-3, with 9 nucleotides matching TRBD1. The CDR3 spans 21 residues. The germline gives CDR1 SGHRS, CDR2 YFSETQ. V lost 4 bases, J lost 0 bases, and 20 bases stayed unmatched. The CDR3 loop reads CASSTFGTGHSTKLSGNTIYF. As DNA, the CDR3 is TGCGCCAGCAGCACCTTCGGGACAGGGCATTCTACGAAACTCTCTGGAAACACCATATATTTT.

The CDR3 protein is CASSFVQREQFF. CDR3 nucleotide sequence: TGTGCCAGCAGCTTCGTCCAGCGGGAGCAGTTCTTC. This sequence joins TRBV7-2 and TRBJ2-1; tentatively, D is TRBD2 (5 bases). The CDR3 is 12 residues long. Germline lookup yields CDR1 SGHTA and CDR2 FQGNSA. Deletions cut 3 bases from V and 10 bases from J, with 10 bases between. Drawing the rest from reference TRBV7-2 and TRBJ2-1, the complete variable domain is GAGVSQSPSNKVTEKGKDVELRCDPISGHTALYWYRQSLGQGLEFLIYFQGNSAPDKSGLPSDRFSAERTGGSVSTLTIQRTQQEDSAVYLCASSFVQREQFFGPGTRLTVL.

J is TRBJ1-2 and V is TRBV6-1, with 9 bases fitting TRBD1. CDR3 length: 13 amino acids. Germline values: CDR1 MNHNS, CDR2 SASEGT. Trimming at V came to 8 bases and at J to 13 bases, leaving 14 bases not matched to a gene. The CDR3 DNA sequence: TGTGCCAGCGGTTTACAGGGGGCGGTTGGTCGCACCTTC. Its protein product is CASGLQGAVGRTF.

The rearrangement joins TRBV4-3 to TRBJ2-5; 13 positions match TRBD2. CDR3 length: 19 residues. V dropped 0 bases and J dropped 11; count of bases not matched to a gene: 18. Germline values: CDR1 LGHNA, CDR2 YSLEER. The CDR3 DNA reads TGCGCCAGCAGCCAAGATCGACTAGCGGGGGGCCTTGTTTACAATGAGCAGTACTTC. Residues: CASSQDRLAGGLVYNEQYF.

V gene TRBV4-3 combines with J gene TRBJ2-6; D unresolved. Trimming took off 5 bases at V and 0 bases at J, with 11 bases between the two ends. This CDR3 region has 16 residues. Per germline, CDR1 LGHNA and CDR2 YSLEER. CDR3 DNA: TGCGCCAGCAGCTCCAACCAGGTCTCTGGGGCCAACGTCCTGACTTTC. It translates to CASSSNQVSGANVLTF.

V gene TRBV20-1 combines with J gene TRBJ1-2, with 7 bases aligning to TRBD1. Germline V gene sequence: CDR1 DFQATT, CDR2 SNEGSKA (reference sequence). The trim removed 1 base at V and 3 bases at J, leaving 5 bases unmatched. CDR3 length equals 14 residues. CDR3: CSARGDSGHYGYTF. The CDR3 DNA sequence: TGCAGTGCTAGAGGGGACAGCGGACACTATGGCTACACCTTC.

Concerning this clonotype itself: A much larger clone lies one base from this, so it may be a read error. The chain uses TRBV4-3 and TRBJ2-1; the D is unclear. V was cut by 3 bases and J by 0 bases, with 12 bases left in between. The CDR3 has 16 amino acids. CDR1 is LGHNA and CDR2 is YSLEER in the germline V gene. CDR3 bases: TGCGCCAGCAGCCATAGAGAACGGAGCTCCTACAATGAGCAGTTCTTC. Its protein product is CASSHRERSSYNEQFF.

This clonotype was seen only a few times. J is TRBJ2-1 and V is TRBV12-3 or TRBV12-4; possibly TRBD1 or TRBD2 for D (5 bases each). V lost 5 bases and J 11 bases, leaving 13 bases between the germline ends. The CDR3 covers 12 residues. This CDR3 is CASSPSPGQQFF. CDR3 bases: TGTGCCAGCAGTCCTTCCCCGGGACAGCAGTTCTTC.